This T cell receptor (beta chain) was identified during a study of CD8 T cells in Susac syndrome. Random hexamers served to reverse transcribe about 0.45 to 1 ug RNA. Amplification of the TCR beta CDR3 was carried out by immunoSEQ multiplex PCR, which spanned a total of 54 Vbeta and 13 Jbeta segments. TCRdb used MiXCR to reprocess the immunoSEQ multiplex PCR reads, holding one entry per CDR3 protein. Among 200,000 to 250,000 distinct CDR3 sequences listed, 95% were seen once. TCR beta sequencing covered blood CD8+ and CD4+ T cells. The multiple sclerosis control group consisted of treatment-naive patients whose relapsing-remitting disease, which was either stable or active, fulfilled revised McDonald criteria. TEMRA cells were FACS-enriched and CD8+ and CD4+ T cells negatively isolated. With regard to this clonotype: A junction end diverges from the germline sequence, so it may reflect a read error.

The CDR3 length is 13 residues. V usage is TRBV12-3 or TRBV12-4 and J usage is TRBJ1-2, with D perhaps TRBD1 (5 bases). Sequencing input: CD4+ T cells from PBMCs. The clonotype was recovered from a human donor with multiple sclerosis. For the CDR3, the DNA is TGTGCCAGCAGACATTTGATAACCCACCGGGACTACTTC. This encodes CASRHLITHRDYF.